What follows describes a single T cell receptor beta chain. Its specificity is not known. The data originate from a study of Tregs in tolerant kidney transplant recipients. Broader study findings: In tolerant patients, donor-specific Tregs outgrew total Tregs, suggesting antigen-driven expansion. For some patients, primers changed over time, blocking nucleotide-level comparison.

Recipients received nonmyeloablative bone marrow transplants from related graft donors, with transient mixed chimerism. CD4+CD25+CD127- Tregs, CD4+CD25- non-Tregs, CD4 and CD8 cells were sorted. Data came from immunoSEQ multiplex PCR; TCRdb stores just in-frame clones and leaves some out. This table has roughly 80,000 clones, around 90% appearing once. The CDR3 contains 14 residues. The V gene's germline CDR1 is SNHLY and CDR2 FYNNEI. V gave up 6 bases and J gave up 8 bases; unmatched junction bases: 3. J is TRBJ2-1 and V is TRBV2, with 14 bases lining up with TRBD2. The specimen was CD4+ T cells from blood (PBMCs), collected 24 months after the transplant. The sequence was obtained from a human patient who received a combined kidney and bone marrow transplant. Some T cells may be provided by the graft donor. CDR3 sequence: CASRGLAGVDEQFF. CDR3 coding DNA: TGTGCCAGCAGGGGACTAGCGGGAGTAGATGAGCAGTTCTTC. Supplemented by reference TRBV2 and TRBJ2-1, the full variable domain reads EPEVTQTPSHQVTQMGQEVILRCVPISNHLYFYWYRQILGQKVEFLVSFYNNEISEKSEIFDDQFSVERPDGSNFTLKIRSTKLEDSAMYFCASRGLAGVDEQFFGPGTRLTVL.